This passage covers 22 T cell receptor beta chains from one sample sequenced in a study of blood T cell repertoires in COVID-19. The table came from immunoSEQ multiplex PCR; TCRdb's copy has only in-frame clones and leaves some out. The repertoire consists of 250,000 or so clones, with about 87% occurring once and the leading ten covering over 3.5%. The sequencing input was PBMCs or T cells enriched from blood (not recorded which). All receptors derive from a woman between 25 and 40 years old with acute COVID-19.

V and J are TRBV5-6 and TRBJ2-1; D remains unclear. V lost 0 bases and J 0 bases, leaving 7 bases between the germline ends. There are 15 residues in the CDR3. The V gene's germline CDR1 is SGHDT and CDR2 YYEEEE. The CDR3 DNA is TGTGCCAGCAGCTTGGATTGGAGCTCCTACAATGAGCAGTTCTTC. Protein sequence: CASSLDWSSYNEQFF.

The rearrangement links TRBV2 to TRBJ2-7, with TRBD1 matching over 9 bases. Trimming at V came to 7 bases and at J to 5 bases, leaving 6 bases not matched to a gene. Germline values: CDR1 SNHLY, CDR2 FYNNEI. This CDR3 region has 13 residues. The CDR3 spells CASTRTGENEQYF. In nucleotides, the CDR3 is TGTGCCAGCACCCGGACAGGGGAAAACGAGCAGTACTTC.

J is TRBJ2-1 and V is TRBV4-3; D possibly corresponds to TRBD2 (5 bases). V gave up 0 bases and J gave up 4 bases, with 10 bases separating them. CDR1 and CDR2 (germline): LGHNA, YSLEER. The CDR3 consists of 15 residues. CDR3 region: CASSQDSGSYNEQFF. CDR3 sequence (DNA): TGCGCCAGCAGCCAAGATTCGGGATCGTACAATGAGCAGTTCTTC.

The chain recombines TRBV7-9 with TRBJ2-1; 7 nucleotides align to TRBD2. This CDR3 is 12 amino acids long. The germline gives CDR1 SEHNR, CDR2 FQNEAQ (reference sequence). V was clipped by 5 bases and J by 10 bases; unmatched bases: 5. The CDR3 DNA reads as TGTGCCAGCAGCCGGACTAGTCGGGAGCAGTTCTTC. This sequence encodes CASSRTSREQFF.

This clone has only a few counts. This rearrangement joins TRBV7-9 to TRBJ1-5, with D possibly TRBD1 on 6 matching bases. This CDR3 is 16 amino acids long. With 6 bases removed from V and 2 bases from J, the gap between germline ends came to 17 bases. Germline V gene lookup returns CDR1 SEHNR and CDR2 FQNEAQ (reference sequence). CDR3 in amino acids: CASSRNGGAGNQPQHF. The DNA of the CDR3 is TGTGCCAGCAGTCGCAATGGGGGGGCCGGCAATCAGCCCCAGCATTTT.

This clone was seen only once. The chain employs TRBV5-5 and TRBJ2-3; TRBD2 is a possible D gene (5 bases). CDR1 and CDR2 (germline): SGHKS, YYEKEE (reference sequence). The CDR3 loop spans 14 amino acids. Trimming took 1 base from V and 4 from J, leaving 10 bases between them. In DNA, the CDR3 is TGTGCCAGCAGCTTGTTGGGAGAGGCAGATACGCAGTATTTT. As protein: CASSLLGEADTQYF.

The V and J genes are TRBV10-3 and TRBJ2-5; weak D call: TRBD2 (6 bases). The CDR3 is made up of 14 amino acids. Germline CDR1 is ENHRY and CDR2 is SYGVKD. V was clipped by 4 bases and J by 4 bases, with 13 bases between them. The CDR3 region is CAISAGTQGETQYF. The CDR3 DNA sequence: TGTGCCATCAGTGCCGGGACTCAGGGAGAGACCCAGTACTTC.

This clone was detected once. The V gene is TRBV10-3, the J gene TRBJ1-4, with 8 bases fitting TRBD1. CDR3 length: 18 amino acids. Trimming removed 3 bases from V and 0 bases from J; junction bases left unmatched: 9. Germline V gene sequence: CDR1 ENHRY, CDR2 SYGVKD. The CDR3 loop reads CAISDPGQGAATNEKLFF. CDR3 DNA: TGTGCCATCAGTGACCCCGGACAGGGCGCTGCAACTAATGAAAAACTGTTTTTT.

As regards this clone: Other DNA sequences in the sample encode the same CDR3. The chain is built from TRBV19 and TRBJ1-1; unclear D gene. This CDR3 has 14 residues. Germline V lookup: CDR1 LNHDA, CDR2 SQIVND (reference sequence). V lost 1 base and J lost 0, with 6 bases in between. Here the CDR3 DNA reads TGTGCCAGTAGTATAGGTCAAATGAACACTGAAGCTTTCTTT. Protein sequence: CASSIGQMNTEAFF.

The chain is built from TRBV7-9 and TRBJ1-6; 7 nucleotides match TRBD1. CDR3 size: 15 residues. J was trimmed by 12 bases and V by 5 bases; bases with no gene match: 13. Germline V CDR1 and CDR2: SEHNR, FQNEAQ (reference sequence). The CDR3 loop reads CASSPAGTDGRPLHF. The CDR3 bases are TGTGCCAGCAGCCCAGCCGGGACAGACGGTAGACCCCTCCACTTT.

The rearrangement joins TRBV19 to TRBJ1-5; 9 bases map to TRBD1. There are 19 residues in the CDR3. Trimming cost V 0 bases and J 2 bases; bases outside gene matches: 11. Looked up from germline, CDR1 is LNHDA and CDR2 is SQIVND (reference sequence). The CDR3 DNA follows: TGTGCCAGTAGTATAGATTTGACAGGGGGGTTCGGGGGCAATCAGCCCCAGCATTTT. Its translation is CASSIDLTGGFGGNQPQHF.

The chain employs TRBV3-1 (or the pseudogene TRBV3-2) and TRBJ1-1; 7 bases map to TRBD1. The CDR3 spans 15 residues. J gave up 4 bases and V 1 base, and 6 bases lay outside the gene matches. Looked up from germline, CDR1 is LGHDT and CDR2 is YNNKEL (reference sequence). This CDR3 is CASSQGQGRVTEAFF. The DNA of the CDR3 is TGTGCCAGCAGCCAAGGACAGGGACGGGTCACTGAAGCTTTCTTT.

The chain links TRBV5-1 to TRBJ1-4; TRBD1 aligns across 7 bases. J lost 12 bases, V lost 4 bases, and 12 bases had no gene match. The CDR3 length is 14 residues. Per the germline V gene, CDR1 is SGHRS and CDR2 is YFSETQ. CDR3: CASSPGATGVELFF. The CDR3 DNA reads TGCGCCAGCAGCCCTGGGGCCACAGGGGTGGAACTGTTTTTT.

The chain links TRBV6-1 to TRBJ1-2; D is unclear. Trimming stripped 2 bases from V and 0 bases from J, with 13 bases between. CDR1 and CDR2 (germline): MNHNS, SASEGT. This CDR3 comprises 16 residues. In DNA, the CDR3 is TGTGCCAGCAGTGAACTAACGACTCCAGCTAACTATGGCTACACCTTC. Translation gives CASSELTTPANYGYTF.

The CDR3 protein is CASSLGGQGTYEQYF. For the CDR3, the DNA is TGTGCCAGCAGTTTAGGGGGACAGGGGACCTACGAGCAGTACTTC. The chain is built from TRBV27 and TRBJ2-7; 10 bases agree with TRBD1. In germline, CDR1 is MNHEY, CDR2 SMNVEV (reference sequence). With 2 bases clipped from V and 2 bases from J, the junction kept 3 bases outside the gene matches. The CDR3 is 15 residues long.

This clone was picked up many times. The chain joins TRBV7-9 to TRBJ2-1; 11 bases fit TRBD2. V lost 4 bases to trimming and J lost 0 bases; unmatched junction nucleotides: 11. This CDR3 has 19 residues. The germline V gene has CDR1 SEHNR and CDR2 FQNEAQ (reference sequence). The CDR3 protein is CASSSPGLAARISYNEQFF. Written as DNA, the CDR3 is TGTGCCAGCAGCTCTCCGGGACTAGCGGCACGTATCTCCTACAATGAGCAGTTCTTC.

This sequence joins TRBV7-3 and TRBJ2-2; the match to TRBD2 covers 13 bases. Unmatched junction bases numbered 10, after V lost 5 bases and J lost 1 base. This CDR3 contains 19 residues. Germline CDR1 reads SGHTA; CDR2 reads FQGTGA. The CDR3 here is CASSPQGLAGVGNTGELFF. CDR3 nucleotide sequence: TGTGCCAGCAGCCCACAAGGACTAGCGGGAGTGGGGAACACCGGGGAGCTGTTTTTT. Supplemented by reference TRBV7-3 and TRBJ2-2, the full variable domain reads GAGVSQTPSNKVTEKGKYVELRCDPISGHTALYWYRQSLGQGPEFLIYFQGTGAADDSGLPNDRFFAVRPEGSVSTLKIQRTERGDSAVYLCASSPQGLAGVGNTGELFFGEGSRLTVL.

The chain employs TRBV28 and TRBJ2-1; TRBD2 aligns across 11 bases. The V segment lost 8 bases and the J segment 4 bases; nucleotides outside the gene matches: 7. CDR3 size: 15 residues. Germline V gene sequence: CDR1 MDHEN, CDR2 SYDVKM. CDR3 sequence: CASRSGRVSYNEQFF. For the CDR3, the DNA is TGTGCCAGCCGTAGCGGGAGGGTATCGTACAATGAGCAGTTCTTC.

CDR3 nucleotides: TGTGCCAGTAGTATTGGGACAGTGGTAACTGAAGCTTTCTTT. The encoded protein is CASSIGTVVTEAFF. The chain couples TRBV19 to TRBJ1-1, with TRBD1 matching over 7 bases. V was pared by 3 bases and J by 5 bases, with 6 bases of the junction left unmatched. Germline assignment: CDR1 LNHDA and CDR2 SQIVND (reference sequence). This CDR3 is built from 14 residues.

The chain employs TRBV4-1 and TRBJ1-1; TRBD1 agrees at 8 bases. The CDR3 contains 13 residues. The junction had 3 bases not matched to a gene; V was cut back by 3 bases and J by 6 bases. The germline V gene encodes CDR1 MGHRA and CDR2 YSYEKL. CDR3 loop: CASSHMGQAEAFF. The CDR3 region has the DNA TGCGCCAGCAGCCATATGGGACAGGCTGAAGCTTTCTTT.

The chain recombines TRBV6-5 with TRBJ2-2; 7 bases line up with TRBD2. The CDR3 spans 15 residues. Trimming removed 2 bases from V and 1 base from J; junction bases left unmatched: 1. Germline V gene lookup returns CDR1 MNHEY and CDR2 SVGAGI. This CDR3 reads CASSYGGGNTGELFF. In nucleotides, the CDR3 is TGTGCCAGCAGTTACGGCGGGGGGAACACCGGGGAGCTGTTTTTT.

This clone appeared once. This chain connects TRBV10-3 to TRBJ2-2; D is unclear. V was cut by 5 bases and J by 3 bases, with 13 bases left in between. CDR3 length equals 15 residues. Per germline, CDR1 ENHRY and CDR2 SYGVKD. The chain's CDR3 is CAISSRQVDTGELFF. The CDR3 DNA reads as TGTGCCATCAGTTCACGGCAGGTGGACACCGGGGAGCTGTTTTTT.